The 6 T cell receptor beta chains below come from one sample, sequenced in a study of cytomegalovirus exposure and HLA in healthy donors listed by TCRdb under 2017. Libraries came from the immunoSEQ multiplex PCR assay. For the multiplex PCR, a mixture combining 60 forward primers for TCR Vbeta segments and 13 reverse primers for TCR Jbeta segments was used. Entries here come from immuneACCESS through TCRdb and include only in-frame sequences with V and J called. Some clones fail to appear in such tables; in the studies checked, an unresolved V gene covers under half of the shortfall, and the cause of the remainder is unknown. This sample gives fewer than 100,000 clones in total; roughly three quarters of them show up just once. Around 7.2% of the sample comes from the top ten. What was sequenced was PBMCs. The receptors shown here come from a female donor in good health and CMV-seronegative.

In regard to this clone: The junction and the germline gene differ at one end; a read error may be behind it. V and J are TRBV7-9 and TRBJ1-4; no clear D. This CDR3 has 16 residues. Looked up from germline, CDR1 is SEHNR and CDR2 is FQNEAQ (reference sequence). The CDR3 DNA reads TGTTCCAGCAGCCCCGGCAGGCTTGCAACTAATGAAAAACTGTTTTTT. Its translation: CSSSPGRLATNEKLFF. The variable domain in full, completed from reference TRBV7-9 and TRBJ1-4, reads DTGVSQNPRHKITKRGQNVTFRCDPISEHNRLYWYRQTLGQGPEFLTYFQNEAQLEKSRLLSDRFSAERPKGSFSTLEIQRTEQGDSAMYLCSSSPGRLATNEKLFFGSGTQLSVL.

V is TRBV25-1 and J is TRBJ1-1; a weak D match, TRBD1 (5 bases). V was clipped by 1 base and J by 3 bases, with 9 bases between them. The CDR3 is made up of 14 amino acids. The V gene's germline CDR1 is MGHDK and CDR2 SYGVNS. CDR3 sequence reads: CASSEWGQDTEAFF. Written as DNA, the CDR3 is TGTGCCAGCAGTGAATGGGGCCAGGACACTGAAGCTTTCTTT. Drawing the rest from reference TRBV25-1 and TRBJ1-1, the complete variable domain is EADIYQTPRYLVIGTGKKITLECSQTMGHDKMYWYQQDPGMELHLIHYSYGVNSTEKGDLSSESTVSRIRTEHFPLTLESARPSHTSQYLCASSEWGQDTEAFFGQGTRLTVV.

This clone was seen a few times. This chain connects TRBV6-5 to TRBJ2-2; unclear D gene. Germline V gene lookup returns CDR1 MNHEY and CDR2 SVGAGI. The CDR3 runs to 14 residues. V lost 2 bases, J lost 2 bases, and 6 bases lay in between. The CDR3 sequence is CASSYESNTGELFF. CDR3 bases: TGTGCCAGCAGTTACGAGAGTAACACCGGGGAGCTGTTTTTT.

V is TRBV5-4 and J is TRBJ2-2; D is ambiguous. Germline assignment: CDR1 SGHNT and CDR2 YYREEE (reference sequence). The CDR3 is 14 amino acids. Trimming shortened V by 2 bases and J by 3 bases, and 8 bases separated the two germline ends. The CDR3 DNA reads TGTGCCAGCAGCTTTCCTTCAGACACCGGGGAGCTGTTTTTT. This codes for CASSFPSDTGELFF.

This clone was seen just once. V is TRBV6-6 and J is TRBJ2-7; the match to TRBD1 covers 9 bases. CDR3 length: 14 amino acids. The germline CDR1 and CDR2 sequences are MNHNY and SVGAGI (reference sequence). V lost 2 bases to trimming and J lost 5 bases; unmatched junction nucleotides: 4. The CDR3 region has the DNA TGTGCCAGCAGTTACAGGGACAGGGTCCACGAGCAGTACTTC. Amino acid sequence: CASSYRDRVHEQYF.

The V call is TRBV30, the J call TRBJ2-7; 11 bases align to TRBD2. V trimming: 4 bases; J trimming: 5 bases; junction bases outside the gene matches: 7. The length of the CDR3 is 14 residues. Germline values: CDR1 GTSNPN, CDR2 SVGIG (reference sequence). Here the CDR3 reads CAWTSGGKSDEQYF. The CDR3 region has the DNA TGTGCCTGGACTAGCGGGGGGAAATCCGACGAGCAGTACTTC. Variable domain in full (rest from reference TRBV30 and TRBJ2-7): SQTIHQWPATLVQPVGSPLSLECTVEGTSNPNLYWYRQAAGRGLQLLFYSVGIGQISSEVPQNLSASRPQDRQFILSSKKLLLSDSGFYLCAWTSGGKSDEQYFGPGTRLTVT.